This T cell receptor beta chain was sequenced during a study of cytomegalovirus exposure and HLA in healthy donors. About this clone itself: Its specificity is not known.

The primer mix had 60 Vbeta and 13 Jbeta primers. Generated by immunoSEQ multiplex PCR, the TCRdb table keeps only in-frame clones and is missing some. The sample has about 200,000 clones; around nine tenths are singletons. General study findings and limits: TCR beta V- and J-gene trimming was later associated with a missense DCLRE1C variant. In presence/absence analyses, roughly uniform sequencing depth across donors was assumed. In vitro experiments confirmed that a few CMV-associated chains were specific for CMV antigens.

Every donor was a healthy person donating bone marrow. The TCR was taken from a woman between 18 and 29 years old in good health and CMV-seronegative. Sequenced: PBMCs.

The DNA for the CDR3 is TGTGCCAGCAGCCAAGATCTGACCGGGACTAATGAAAAACTGTTTTTT. Protein product: CASSQDLTGTNEKLFF. V usage is TRBV4-2 and J usage is TRBJ1-4, with D unclear. The germline CDR1 and CDR2 sequences are LGHNA and YNFKEQ. The CDR3 is made up of 16 amino acids. Trimming took 0 bases from V and 2 from J, leaving 10 bases between them.